This record covers a single T cell receptor (beta chain). This CDR3 has 13 amino acids. The germline V and J ends were trimmed by 0 bases and 4 bases, with 7 bases remaining between them. Germline V gives CDR1 LNHNV, CDR2 YYDKDF (reference sequence). The sample comes from a study of blood T cell repertoires in COVID-19. The wider study: The cDNA or gDNA used as material had been derived from T cells, B-cell-depleted T cells, or PBMCs.

Repertoires were generated with immunoSEQ multiplex PCR, while TCRdb's copy carries only in-frame clones and drops some. The repertoire holds approximately 320,000 clones, with roughly 86% as singletons. This receptor was taken from a woman under 30 who had recovered from COVID-19. What was sequenced was PBMCs or T cells enriched from blood (not recorded which). The chain uses TRBV15 and TRBJ2-7; D unresolved. The CDR3 reads CATSRDRSYEQYF. The CDR3 DNA sequence: TGTGCCACCAGCAGAGATCGTTCTTACGAGCAGTACTTC.